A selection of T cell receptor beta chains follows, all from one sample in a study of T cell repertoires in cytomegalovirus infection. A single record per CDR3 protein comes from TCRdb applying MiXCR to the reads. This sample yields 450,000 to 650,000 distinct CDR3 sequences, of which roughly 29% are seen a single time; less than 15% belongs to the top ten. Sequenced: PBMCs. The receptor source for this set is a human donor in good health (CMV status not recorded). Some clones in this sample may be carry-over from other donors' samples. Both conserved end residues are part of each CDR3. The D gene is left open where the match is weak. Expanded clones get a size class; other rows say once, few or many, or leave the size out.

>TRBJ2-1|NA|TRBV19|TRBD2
CASSIGSGGLAYNEQFF
TGTGCCAGTAGTATAGGGTCGGGGGGACTAGCCTACAATGAGCAGTTCTTC
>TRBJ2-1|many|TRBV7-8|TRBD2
CASSSSSGSYNEQFF
TGTGCCAGCAGCTCTTCTAGCGGTTCATACAATGAGCAGTTCTTC
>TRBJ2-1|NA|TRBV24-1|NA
CATMASVVNEQFF
TGTGCCACCATGGCTAGCGTAGTTAATGAGCAGTTCTTC
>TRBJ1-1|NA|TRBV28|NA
CASSLKRFRTLNTEAFF
TGTGCCAGCAGTTTAAAAAGGTTCAGGACACTTAACACTGAAGCTTTCTTT
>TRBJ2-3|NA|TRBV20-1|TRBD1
CSARPTGLGTDTQYF
TGCAGTGCTAGGCCGACAGGGCTAGGGACAGATACGCAGTATTTT
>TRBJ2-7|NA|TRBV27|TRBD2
CASSLTSGYSYEQYF
TGTGCCAGCAGTTTAACTAGCGGGTACTCCTACGAGCAGTACTTC
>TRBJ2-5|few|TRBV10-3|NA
CAISAGGNQETQYF
TGTGCCATCAGTGCCGGGGGAAACCAAGAGACCCAGTACTTC
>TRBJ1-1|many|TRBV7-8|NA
CASSPTGINTEAFF
TGTGCCAGCAGCCCCACAGGGATTAACACTGAAGCTTTCTTT
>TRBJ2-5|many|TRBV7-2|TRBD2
CASSLELAGGETQYF
TGTGCCAGCAGCTTAGAACTAGCGGGAGGAGAGACCCAGTACTTC
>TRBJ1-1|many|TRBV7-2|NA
CASSLGWGTSAFEAFF
TGTGCCAGCAGCTTAGGGTGGGGGACATCCGCCTTTGAAGCTTTCTTT
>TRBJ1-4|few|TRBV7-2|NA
CASSLEYATNEKLFF
TGTGCCAGCAGCTTAGAGTACGCAACTAATGAAAAACTGTTTTTT
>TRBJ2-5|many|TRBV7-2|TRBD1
CASSFDRGLETQYF
TGTGCCAGCAGCTTCGACAGGGGGCTGGAGACCCAGTACTTC
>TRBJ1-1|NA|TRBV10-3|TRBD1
CAISDSRGKNAEAFF
TGTGCCATCAGTGATAGCAGGGGGAAAAATGCTGAAGCTTTCTTT
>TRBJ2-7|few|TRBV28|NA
CASSNYIHHQYF
TGTGCCAGCAGCAACTATATACACCACCAGTACTTC
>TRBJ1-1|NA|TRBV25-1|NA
CASSDPLGGAFF
TGTGCCAGCAGTGACCCCCTCGGCGGGGCTTTCTTT
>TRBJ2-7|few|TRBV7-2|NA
CASTGAVTYEQYF
TGTGCCAGCACCGGAGCGGTTACCTACGAGCAGTACTTC
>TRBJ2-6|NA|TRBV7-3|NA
CPSSGYTSSGANVLTF
TGTCCCTCCTCGGGGTACACTAGTTCTGGGGCCAACGTCCTGACTTTC
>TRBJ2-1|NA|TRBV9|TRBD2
CASSVGTSGRNNEQFF
TGTGCCAGCAGCGTAGGCACTAGCGGGAGGAACAATGAGCAGTTCTTC